The source of this T cell receptor (beta chain) is a study of blood T cell repertoires in COVID-19. Study information: Whether acute or convalescent, the COVID-19 samples came from the United States, Italy and Spain. In each case, the material was cDNA or gDNA derived from T cells, B-cell-depleted T cells, or PBMCs.

The protocol was immunoSEQ multiplex PCR, while the TCRdb copy is restricted to in-frame clones and leaves out a portion. The profile shows about 89,000 clones, around 72% of them singletons. The V and J ends lost 3 bases and 8 bases, in that order; junction bases with no gene match: 3. CDR1 and CDR2 (germline): SGHTA, FQGNSA. CDR3 length: 13 amino acids. The TCR was taken from a woman over 75 with acute or convalescent COVID-19. The source material was peripheral blood. This chain connects TRBV7-2 to TRBJ1-3; TRBD1 matches at 8 bases. CDR3 coding DNA: TGTGCCAGCAGCTTTCAGGGGGCGGACACCATATATTTT. Its translation is CASSFQGADTIYF.